These 22 T cell receptor beta chains originate from one sample sequenced in a study of blood T cell repertoires in COVID-19. Only in-frame clones appear in the TCRdb table, and some are missing; sequencing was by immunoSEQ multiplex PCR. The sample comprises some 150,000 clones, about 80% of which are singletons, and roughly 8.3% rests with the top ten. Sequenced sample: peripheral blood. The receptors stem from a woman aged 80 or over in a cohort sampled during active or convalescent COVID-19.

V usage is TRBV7-8 and J usage is TRBJ1-1; tentatively, D is TRBD1 (5 bases). The CDR3 covers 15 residues. The germline V gene encodes CDR1 SGHVS and CDR2 FQNEAQ. V was trimmed by 1 base and J by 0 bases, leaving 9 bases between them. This chain's CDR3 is CASSLVRGMNTEAFF. The CDR3 DNA is TGTGCCAGCAGCTTAGTACGGGGGATGAACACTGAAGCTTTCTTT.

The chain uses TRBV11-2 and TRBJ1-2; perhaps TRBD1 as D (5 bases). Trimming cost V 2 bases and J 3 bases, with 16 bases left between them. There are 16 residues in the CDR3. Germline CDR1 is SGHAT and CDR2 is FQNNGV. The CDR3 bases are TGTGCCAGCAGCTTAAACCCTCGCGGCAGGGACTATGGCTACACCTTC. It translates to CASSLNPRGRDYGYTF.

This rearrangement joins TRBV5-1 to TRBJ1-1; 7 bases agree with TRBD1. The trim removed 4 bases at V and 2 bases at J, leaving 5 bases unmatched. CDR1 is SGHRS and CDR2 is YFSETQ in the germline V gene. The CDR3 contains 14 residues. In nucleotides, the CDR3 is TGCGCCAGCAGCGTTCGACAGGGAAACACTGAAGCTTTCTTT. This translates into CASSVRQGNTEAFF.

The rearrangement joins TRBV5-1 to TRBJ1-2; possible D gene TRBD1, 5 bases. Per germline, CDR1 SGHRS and CDR2 YFSETQ. Trimming removed 6 bases from V and 2 bases from J, with 5 bases in between. This CDR3 has 11 residues. CDR3 DNA sequence: TGCGCCAGCACAGGGAACTATGGCTACACCTTC. Translation gives CASTGNYGYTF.

The chain is built from TRBV2 and TRBJ1-4, with D maybe TRBD1 (5 bases). CDR1 is SNHLY, CDR2 FYNNEI, per germline. The CDR3 contains 15 residues. V gave up 6 bases and J gave up 5 bases, with 16 bases separating them. The CDR3 sequence: CASSSWGLQNEKLFF. The CDR3 bases are TGTGCCAGCAGCTCTTGGGGACTCCAGAATGAAAAACTGTTTTTT.

As to this clone: At one end, the junction sequence differs from germline, possibly due to a read error. The chain uses TRBV15 and TRBJ2-3; the match to TRBD1 covers 7 bases. In germline, CDR1 is LNHNV, CDR2 YYDKDF (reference sequence). This CDR3 has 13 amino acids. CDR3 in DNA: TGTGCCACCAGCAGAGATTTAGGGGACAGAAACTTTTTT. Translation: CATSRDLGDRNFF.

The chain recombines TRBV18 with TRBJ2-3, with a weak D call TRBD1 (7 bases). The V gene's germline CDR1 is KGHSH and CDR2 LQKENI. Deletions cut 1 base from V and 2 bases from J, with 19 bases between. The CDR3 has 18 amino acids. CDR3 DNA sequence: TGTGCCAGCTCACCACACGGGCTCCAGGGGGGCAACACAGATACGCAGTATTTT. Protein: CASSPHGLQGGNTDTQYF.

Remarks on this clone: The sample holds other DNA sequences that translate to the same CDR3. The chain carries TRBV3-1 (or the pseudogene TRBV3-2) and TRBJ2-7; 7 bases are shared with TRBD1. The V gene's germline CDR1 is LGHDT and CDR2 YNNKEL (reference sequence). J was trimmed by 0 bases and V by 0 bases; bases with no gene match: 2. The CDR3 runs 15 residues. The CDR3 region has the DNA TGTGCCAGCAGCCAAGATCCAGGGGGCTCCTACGAGCAGTACTTC. This gives the protein CASSQDPGGSYEQYF.

The chain combines TRBV6-5 with TRBJ1-3; D perhaps matches TRBD1 (5 bases). The CDR3 is made up of 14 amino acids. CDR1 and CDR2 from the germline V gene are MNHEY and SVGAGI. The V end was cut by 7 bases, the J end by 8 bases, with 18 bases between. The CDR3 loop is CASTREVRAYTIYF. The DNA for the CDR3 is TGTGCCAGCACCCGAGAGGTCAGGGCTTACACCATATATTTT.

V usage is TRBV19 and J usage is TRBJ1-1, with D possibly matching TRBD1 (6 bases). The CDR3 covers 11 residues. V lost 5 bases, J lost 7 bases, and 8 bases lay in between. The V gene's germline CDR1 is LNHDA and CDR2 SQIVND (reference sequence). CDR3 sequence reads: CASSLRGEAFF. CDR3 DNA: TGTGCCAGTAGTCTCAGGGGTGAAGCTTTCTTT.

This sequence joins TRBV29-1 and TRBJ1-6; the D gene is possibly TRBD1 (5 bases). This CDR3 has 9 residues. The germline gives CDR1 SQVTM, CDR2 ANQGSEA. This CDR3 is CRGHSPLHF. CDR3 DNA: TGCAGGGGGCATTCACCCCTCCACTTT.

V and J are TRBV6-2 or TRBV6-3 and TRBJ1-5; D is perhaps TRBD1 (5 bases). Germline V gene sequence: CDR1 MNHEY, CDR2 SVGEGT. V was cut by 1 base and J by 5 bases, with 9 bases left in between. The CDR3 covers 14 residues. The CDR3, as DNA: TGTGCCAGCAGTTACTTGGGGACTGATCAGCCCCAGCATTTT. Translating gives CASSYLGTDQPQHF.

V and J are TRBV28 and TRBJ2-1; perhaps TRBD2 as D (6 bases). V dropped 6 bases and J dropped 8 bases, with 23 bases sitting between them. CDR1 and CDR2 from the germline V gene are MDHEN and SYDVKM. The CDR3 is made up of 16 amino acids. CDR3 in amino acids: CASSYQPRDGGDEQFF. CDR3 nucleotide sequence: TGTGCCAGCAGCTATCAACCCAGGGACGGCGGGGATGAGCAGTTCTTC.

This clone was observed a few times. This chain uses TRBV5-4 with TRBJ2-7; TRBD2 matches at 11 bases. The length of the CDR3 is 12 residues. V lost 7 bases and J lost 4; bases outside the gene matches: 1. Germline assignment: CDR1 SGHNT and CDR2 YYREEE (reference sequence). The CDR3 DNA reads as TGTGCCAGCGGGACTAGCGGATACGAGCAGTACGTC. This codes for CASGTSGYEQYV.

This chain links TRBV6-5 with TRBJ1-4; 7 bases are shared with TRBD1. Germline lookup yields CDR1 MNHEY and CDR2 SVGAGI. This CDR3 is built from 14 residues. The V and J ends lost 6 bases and 8 bases, in that order; junction bases with no gene match: 9. The chain's CDR3 is CASRTGSGLEKLFF. CDR3 coding DNA: TGTGCCAGCAGGACAGGGTCCGGTTTAGAAAAACTGTTTTTT.

On this clone: At one boundary the junction diverges from the germline segment, which might be a read error. In nucleotides, the CDR3 is TGTGCCAGCAGGGAAGGGGGCCGATTCAATGAGCAGTTCTTC. This translates into CASREGGRFNEQFF. The chain employs TRBV6-1 and TRBJ2-1; 7 bases map to TRBD1. This CDR3 region has 14 residues. Per germline, CDR1 MNHNS and CDR2 SASEGT.

A remark on this clone: One base away lies a much larger clone, so this may be a sequencing read error. Different DNA sequences within this sample yield the same CDR3. J is TRBJ2-2 and V is TRBV12-3 or TRBV12-4, with a tentative D call TRBD1 (6 bases). CDR3 length equals 13 residues. Trimming removed 6 bases from V and 4 bases from J, with 9 bases in between. The CDR3 reads CASRQGVTGELFF. The CDR3 DNA follows: TGTGCCAGCAGACAGGGAGTCACCGGGGAGCTGTTTTTT.

The rearrangement links TRBV7-2 to TRBJ2-5; D is possibly TRBD1 (6 bases). The CDR3 spans 15 residues. Trimming stripped 3 bases from V and 3 bases from J, with 14 bases between. Germline values: CDR1 SGHTA, CDR2 FQGNSA. CDR3 sequence reads: CASSLMWDKKETQYF. The CDR3 DNA reads TGTGCCAGCAGCTTGATGTGGGACAAAAAAGAGACCCAGTACTTC.

Concerning this clone: At one boundary the junction diverges from the germline segment, which might be a read error. The chain employs TRBV30 and TRBJ1-2; D might be TRBD1 (6 bases). The CDR3 covers 16 residues. The germline V gene encodes CDR1 GTSNPN and CDR2 SVGIG (reference sequence). Here the CDR3 reads CAWSGSLVGGNSGYTF. The CDR3 DNA is TGTGCCTGGAGTGGCTCATTGGTAGGGGGAAACTCTGGCTACACCTTC.

The V and J genes are TRBV7-6 and TRBJ1-6; D gene ambiguous. The CDR3 is made up of 13 amino acids. Germline loops: CDR1 SGHVS, CDR2 FNYEAQ. Trimming took off 4 bases at V and 14 bases at J, with 15 bases between the two ends. CDR3 nucleotide sequence: TGTGCCAGCAGCTCGGCCTTGGAGAGTACCCTCCACTTT. Its translation: CASSSALESTLHF.

This sequence joins TRBV5-3 and TRBJ1-1; 7 bases align to TRBD1. TRBV5-3 is designated an ORF whose function remains uncertain. Trimming removed 6 bases from V and 0 bases from J; junction bases left unmatched: 8. There are 15 residues in the CDR3. The DNA of the CDR3 is TGTGCCAGAAATCTGGCAGGGGGGATGAACACTGAAGCTTTCTTT. Protein sequence: CARNLAGGMNTEAFF.

V usage is TRBV7-9 and J usage is TRBJ1-4, with a weak D call TRBD1 (6 bases). In germline, CDR1 is SEHNR, CDR2 FQNEAQ (reference sequence). Trimming left V 7 bases short and J 3 bases short, with 15 bases between. This CDR3 region has 15 residues. CDR3: CASTLGAGANEKLFF. The CDR3 DNA follows: TGTGCCAGCACCCTGGGGGCCGGAGCTAATGAAAAACTGTTTTTT. The complete variable domain, with remaining parts taken from reference TRBV7-9 and TRBJ1-4, reads DTGVSQNPRHKITKRGQNVTFRCDPISEHNRLYWYRQTLGQGPEFLTYFQNEAQLEKSRLLSDRFSAERPKGSFSTLEIQRTEQGDSAMYLCASTLGAGANEKLFFGSGTQLSVL.